One sample yielded the 23 T cell receptor beta chains listed below, sequenced in a study of T cell changes during pregnancy in multiple sclerosis. The assay was immunoSEQ multiplex PCR, and TCRdb's table has in-frame clones only and misses some. The table records tens of thousands of clones, about nine tenths of them present only once. The specimen was peripheral blood, collected in the third trimester of pregnancy. The receptors derive from a female donor in good health, enrolled as a control in a pregnancy study.

The J gene is TRBJ1-1, the V gene TRBV29-1, with 8 bases aligning to TRBD1. The germline V gene encodes CDR1 SQVTM and CDR2 ANQGSEA. The CDR3 length is 13 residues. J gave up 4 bases and V 6 bases, and 7 bases lay outside the gene matches. Here the CDR3 reads CSVAGTGLTEAFF. DNA of the CDR3: TGCAGCGTGGCCGGGACAGGCCTCACTGAAGCTTTCTTT.

The chain links TRBV30 to TRBJ2-1, with a weak D call TRBD2 (6 bases). V lost 0 bases to trimming and J lost 8 bases, with 20 bases between them. The CDR3 has 16 residues. Germline V gene sequence: CDR1 GTSNPN, CDR2 SVGIG (reference sequence). This chain's CDR3 is CAWSVRGILPEDEQFF. CDR3 DNA sequence: TGTGCCTGGAGTGTACGGGGGATCCTCCCGGAGGATGAGCAGTTCTTC.

This clone was seen just once. V and J are TRBV4-1 and TRBJ1-4; weak D call: TRBD1 (5 bases). This CDR3 contains 15 residues. Trimming took 0 bases from V and 8 from J, leaving 13 bases between them. CDR1 is MGHRA and CDR2 is YSYEKL in the germline V gene. The CDR3 loop reads CASSQEPGGREKLFF. CDR3 DNA sequence: TGCGCCAGCAGCCAAGAACCGGGGGGGAGGGAAAAACTGTTTTTT.

The rearrangement links TRBV6-1 to TRBJ1-3; D not certain. The CDR3 consists of 13 residues. The germline V and J ends were trimmed by 10 bases and 0 bases, with 10 bases remaining between them. CDR1 MNHNS and CDR2 SASEGT come from the germline V gene. CDR3 in DNA: TGTGCCACCCTCTTCTTCTCTGGAAACACCATATATTTT. Its protein product is CATLFFSGNTIYF.

The chain links TRBV5-6 to TRBJ1-1; TRBD1 matches 8 bases. The V segment lost 4 bases and the J segment 5 bases; nucleotides outside the gene matches: 13. CDR1 and CDR2 from the germline V gene are SGHDT and YYEEEE. The length of the CDR3 is 16 residues. CDR3 bases: TGTGCCAGCAGCCCGTTCGGCGGACAGGGAGGGACTGAAGCTTTCTTT. Translation gives CASSPFGGQGGTEAFF. The full variable domain, with the rest looked up from reference TRBV5-6 and TRBJ1-1, is DAGVTQSPTHLIKTRGQQVTLRCSPKSGHDTVSWYQQALGQGPQFIFQYYEEEERQRGNFPDRFSGHQFPNYSSELNVNALLLGDSALYLCASSPFGGQGGTEAFFGQGTRLTVV.

This rearrangement joins TRBV19 to TRBJ2-2; 8 positions agree with TRBD2. The junction had 10 bases not matched to a gene; V was cut back by 7 bases and J by 0 bases. Germline lookup yields CDR1 LNHDA and CDR2 SQIVND (reference sequence). This CDR3 is built from 17 residues. DNA for the CDR3: TGTGCCAGTACCCCCCTCAGCGGGAGCGCGAACACCGGGGAGCTGTTTTTT. Residues: CASTPLSGSANTGELFF.

The chain has TRBV7-8 and TRBJ2-7; 9 bases are shared with TRBD1. The CDR3 length is 13 residues. The V segment lost 6 bases and the J segment 6 bases; nucleotides outside the gene matches: 6. From germline, CDR1 is SGHVS and CDR2 FQNEAQ. The CDR3 nucleotides read TGTGCCAGCAGACCTACAGGGGGCGGCGAGCAGTACTTC. It encodes CASRPTGGGEQYF. Using reference TRBV7-8 and TRBJ2-7 for the parts outside the CDR3, the full variable domain is GAGVSQSPRYKVAKRGQDVALRCDPISGHVSLFWYQQALGQGPEFLTYFQNEAQLDKSGLPSDRFFAERPEGSVSTLKIQRTQQEDSAVYLCASRPTGGGEQYFGPGTRLTVT.

The chain couples TRBV7-2 to TRBJ2-1; no definite D call. V was trimmed by 1 base and J by 8 bases, leaving 15 bases between them. The germline V gene has CDR1 SGHTA and CDR2 FQGNSA. CDR3 length: 15 amino acids. The CDR3 DNA sequence: TGTGCCAGCAGCTTAGTCCAGGTTCCGTCCTATGAGCAGTTCTTC. It is translated as CASSLVQVPSYEQFF.

The chain has TRBV6-5 and TRBJ1-6; D is ambiguous. Germline V lookup: CDR1 MNHEY, CDR2 SVGAGI. CDR3 size: 15 residues. The V end was cut by 6 bases, the J end by 12 bases, with 21 bases between. The CDR3 is CASSAQVRGLQPLHF. CDR3 coding DNA: TGTGCCAGCAGCGCCCAGGTCAGAGGGCTTCAACCCCTCCACTTT.

J is TRBJ2-3 and V is TRBV11-2; possible D gene TRBD2, 5 bases. From germline, CDR1 is SGHAT and CDR2 FQNNGV. Deletions cut 6 bases from V and 0 bases from J, with 22 bases between. The CDR3 is 18 residues long. DNA of the CDR3: TGTGCCAGCAGTGGCCCCAGCGGCTTGTACCCTAGCACAGATACGCAGTATTTT. Encoded protein: CASSGPSGLYPSTDTQYF.

The chain couples TRBV6-5 to TRBJ2-7; 11 bases line up with TRBD2. Germline V gene sequence: CDR1 MNHEY, CDR2 SVGAGI. This CDR3 comprises 14 residues. The junction had 4 bases not matched to a gene; V was cut back by 5 bases and J by 4 bases. CDR3: CASSRASGRYEQYF. The CDR3 bases are TGTGCCAGCAGTCGCGCTAGCGGGAGGTACGAGCAGTACTTC.

This chain uses TRBV5-1 with TRBJ2-3; the match to TRBD1 covers 11 bases. Trimming cost V 0 bases and J 0 bases; bases outside gene matches: 6. In germline, CDR1 is SGHRS, CDR2 YFSETQ. CDR3 length: 18 amino acids. CDR3 region: CASSLARTGGLSTDTQYF. CDR3 DNA: TGCGCCAGCAGCTTGGCCCGGACAGGGGGCCTTAGCACAGATACGCAGTATTTT.

The V call is TRBV9, the J call TRBJ1-1; tentatively, D is TRBD1 (6 bases). The V and J ends lost 3 bases and 1 base respectively, with 13 bases between them. This CDR3 is built from 15 residues. Germline CDR1 is SGDLS and CDR2 is YYNGEE. CDR3: CASSALGGANTEAFF. Written as DNA, the CDR3 is TGTGCCAGCAGCGCCCTAGGGGGTGCGAACACTGAAGCTTTCTTT.

V gene TRBV10-3 combines with J gene TRBJ1-3; TRBD1 matches at 7 bases. Germline values: CDR1 ENHRY, CDR2 SYGVKD. Trimming took 6 bases from V and 0 from J; bases not matched to a gene: 5. The CDR3 runs to 15 residues. For the CDR3, the DNA is TGTGCCATCAGCCCGGGACAGAACTCTGGAAACACCATATATTTT. Protein sequence: CAISPGQNSGNTIYF.

This rearrangement joins TRBV7-2 to TRBJ1-4; 8 positions agree with TRBD1. This CDR3 contains 16 residues. V was clipped by 1 base and J by 6 bases; unmatched bases: 7. The V gene's germline CDR1 is SGHTA and CDR2 FQGNSA. CDR3 amino acids: CASSLGLTGDYEKLFF. CDR3 nucleotide sequence: TGTGCCAGCAGCTTAGGGCTGACAGGGGATTATGAAAAACTGTTTTTT. Combining the CDR3 with reference TRBV7-2 and TRBJ1-4 gives the whole variable domain GAGVSQSPSNKVTEKGKDVELRCDPISGHTALYWYRQSLGQGLEFLIYFQGNSAPDKSGLPSDRFSAERTGGSVSTLTIQRTQQEDSAVYLCASSLGLTGDYEKLFFGSGTQLSVL.

The chain couples TRBV27 to TRBJ1-2, with 7 bases aligning to TRBD1. V trimming: 4 bases; J trimming: 5 bases; junction bases outside the gene matches: 10. From germline, CDR1 is MNHEY and CDR2 SMNVEV (reference sequence). There are 15 residues in the CDR3. In DNA, the CDR3 is TGTGCCAGCAGTTCCTCCGAGACAGGGAGGTATGGCTACACCTTC. The encoded protein is CASSSSETGRYGYTF.

This clone is a singleton in its sample. This chain links TRBV11-1 with TRBJ1-2; no clear D gene. The germline V gene has CDR1 SGHAT and CDR2 FQDESV (reference sequence). Trimming shortened V by 5 bases and J by 8 bases, and 15 bases separated the two germline ends. This CDR3 is 13 amino acids long. The CDR3 sequence is CASSETRVDGYTF. The CDR3 DNA sequence: TGTGCCAGCAGCGAAACGAGGGTTGACGGCTACACCTTC.

This chain joins TRBV19 and TRBJ2-3; no firm D call. V lost 4 bases and J 8 bases, leaving 7 bases between the germline ends. From germline, CDR1 is LNHDA and CDR2 SQIVND (reference sequence). The CDR3 has 11 residues. CDR3 protein: CASSNPGTQYF. For the CDR3, the DNA is TGTGCCAGTAGTAACCCCGGTACGCAGTATTTT.

The rearrangement uses TRBV5-6 and TRBJ2-3, with TRBD2 matching 12 bases. The V gene's germline CDR1 is SGHDT and CDR2 YYEEEE. The CDR3 extends over 14 amino acids. V lost 3 bases and J lost 5; bases outside the gene matches: 1. The CDR3 sequence: CASSSLAGGDTQYF. DNA for the CDR3: TGTGCCAGCAGCTCACTAGCGGGGGGAGATACGCAGTATTTT.

The chain combines TRBV7-2 with TRBJ2-2; D possibly corresponds to TRBD1 (5 bases). Per the germline V gene, CDR1 is SGHTA and CDR2 is FQGNSA. The CDR3 runs 14 residues. Trimming took off 6 bases at V and 5 bases at J, with 13 bases between the two ends. This CDR3 is CASRRTPGTGELFF. Here the CDR3 DNA reads TGTGCCAGCAGGCGGACACCTGGGACCGGGGAGCTGTTTTTT.

The V and J genes are TRBV19 and TRBJ2-3; TRBD2 is a possible D gene (7 bases). Deletions cut 4 bases from V and 1 base from J, with 9 bases between. CDR1 and CDR2 from the germline V gene are LNHDA and SQIVND (reference sequence). The CDR3 sequence is 14 residues long. The CDR3 coding sequence is TGTGCCAGTAGTAGCGGGGGCGGCACAGATACGCAGTATTTT. Its protein product is CASSSGGGTDTQYF.

The chain joins TRBV19 to TRBJ2-7; 10 bases are shared with TRBD2. V dropped 5 bases and J dropped 3; count of bases not matched to a gene: 19. Germline CDR1 reads LNHDA; CDR2 reads SQIVND (reference sequence). CDR3 length: 19 amino acids. CDR3 sequence (DNA): TGTGCCAGTAGTCCCTGGGGCAGGGGGCTCGCTAGCGGGGGCTACGAGCAGTACTTC. This codes for CASSPWGRGLASGGYEQYF.

The rearrangement uses TRBV5-4 and TRBJ2-5, with a weak D call TRBD2 (6 bases). V lost 4 bases and J lost 2, with 12 bases in between. Germline V gene lookup returns CDR1 SGHNT and CDR2 YYREEE (reference sequence). CDR3 length equals 14 residues. For the CDR3, the DNA is TGTGCCAGCAGCGCGGGGACCTCTCAAGAGACCCAGTACTTC. Protein product: CASSAGTSQETQYF.